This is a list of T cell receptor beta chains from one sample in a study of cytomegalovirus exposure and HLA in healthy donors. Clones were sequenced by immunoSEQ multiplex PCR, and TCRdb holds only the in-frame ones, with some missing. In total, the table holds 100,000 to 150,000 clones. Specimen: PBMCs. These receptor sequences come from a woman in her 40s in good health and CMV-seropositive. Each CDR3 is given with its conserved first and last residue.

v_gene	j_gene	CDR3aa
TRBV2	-	CASSEARGLVDGKSYEQYF
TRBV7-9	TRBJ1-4	CASRKDSFNEKLFF
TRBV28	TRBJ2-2	CASRHAPTGGRGELFF
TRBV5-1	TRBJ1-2	CASSLGQGEYGYTF
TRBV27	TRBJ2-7	CASSLGGLMGEQYF
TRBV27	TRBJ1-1	CASSLSTGANTEAFF
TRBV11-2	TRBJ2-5	CASSLAETQYF
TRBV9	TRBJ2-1	CASSRLAGGRNEQFF
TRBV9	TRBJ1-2	CASSVGQGFYGYTF
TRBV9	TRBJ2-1	CASSVGAGVGNEQFF
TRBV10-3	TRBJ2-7	CAISESAGAHEQYF
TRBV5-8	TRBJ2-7	CASIPTSGRAYEQYF
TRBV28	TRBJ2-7	CASSKSITYEQYF
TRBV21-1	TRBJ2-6	CASSKQAGGCSGANVLTF
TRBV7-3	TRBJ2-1	CASSPRRTGGRGNEQFF
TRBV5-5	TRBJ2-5	CASSFATGDGETQYF
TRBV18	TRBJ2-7	CASSRTGVYEQYF
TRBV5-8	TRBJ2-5	CASSIGTSGQETQYF
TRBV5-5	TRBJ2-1	CASSPELGLYNEQFF
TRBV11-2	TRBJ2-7	CASSAPGLAGVSYEQYF
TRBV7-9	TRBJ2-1	CASSSDRGSDRSSYNEQFF
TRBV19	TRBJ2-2	CASSITGINTGELFF
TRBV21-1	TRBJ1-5	CASSTKGQGPYNQPQHF